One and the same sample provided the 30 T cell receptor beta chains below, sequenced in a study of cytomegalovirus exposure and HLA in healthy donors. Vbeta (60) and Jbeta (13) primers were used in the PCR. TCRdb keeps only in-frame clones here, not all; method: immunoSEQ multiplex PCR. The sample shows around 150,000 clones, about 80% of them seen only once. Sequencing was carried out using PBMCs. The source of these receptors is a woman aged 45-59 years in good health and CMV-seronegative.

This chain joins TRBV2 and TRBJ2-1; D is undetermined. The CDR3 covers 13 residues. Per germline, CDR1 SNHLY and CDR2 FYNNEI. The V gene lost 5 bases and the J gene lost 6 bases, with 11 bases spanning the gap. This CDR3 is CASSSDSFNEQFF. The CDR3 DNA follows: TGTGCCAGCAGTTCCGACTCGTTCAATGAGCAGTTCTTC.

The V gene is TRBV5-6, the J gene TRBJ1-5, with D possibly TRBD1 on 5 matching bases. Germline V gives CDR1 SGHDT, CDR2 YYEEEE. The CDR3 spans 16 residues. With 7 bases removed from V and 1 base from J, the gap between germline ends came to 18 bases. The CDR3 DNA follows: TGTGCCAGCTCCTCGACGGGGGATGGGAGCAATCAGCCCCAGCATTTT. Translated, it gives CASSSTGDGSNQPQHF. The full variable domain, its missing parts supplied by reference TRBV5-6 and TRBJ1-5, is DAGVTQSPTHLIKTRGQQVTLRCSPKSGHDTVSWYQQALGQGPQFIFQYYEEEERQRGNFPDRFSGHQFPNYSSELNVNALLLGDSALYLCASSSTGDGSNQPQHFGDGTRLSIL.

This CDR3 reads CASSVVEEGRSYEQYF. CDR3 coding DNA: TGTGCCAGCAGCGTAGTCGAGGAGGGACGTTCCTACGAGCAGTACTTC. This rearrangement joins TRBV9 to TRBJ2-7; D is possibly TRBD2 (6 bases). Germline V gives CDR1 SGDLS, CDR2 YYNGEE. This CDR3 comprises 16 residues. V dropped 0 bases and J dropped 1 base, with 14 bases sitting between them. The full variable domain, with the rest looked up from reference TRBV9 and TRBJ2-7, is DSGVTQTPKHLITATGQRVTLRCSPRSGDLSVYWYQQSLDQGLQFLIQYYNGEERAKGNILERFSAQQFPDLHSELNLSSLELGDSALYFCASSVVEEGRSYEQYFGPGTRLTVT.

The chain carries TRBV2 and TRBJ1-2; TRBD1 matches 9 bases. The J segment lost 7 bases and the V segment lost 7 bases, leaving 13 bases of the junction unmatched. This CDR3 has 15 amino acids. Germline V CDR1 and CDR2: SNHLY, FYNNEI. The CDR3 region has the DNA TGTGCCAGCACCCCTTGGACAGGGGTTGATGGTGGCTACACCTTC. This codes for CASTPWTGVDGGYTF.

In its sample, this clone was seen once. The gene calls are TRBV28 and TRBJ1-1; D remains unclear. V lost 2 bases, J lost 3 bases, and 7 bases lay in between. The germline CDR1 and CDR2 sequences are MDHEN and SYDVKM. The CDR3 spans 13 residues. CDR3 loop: CASSLPGDTEAFF. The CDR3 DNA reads TGTGCCAGCAGTTTACCCGGGGACACTGAAGCTTTCTTT.

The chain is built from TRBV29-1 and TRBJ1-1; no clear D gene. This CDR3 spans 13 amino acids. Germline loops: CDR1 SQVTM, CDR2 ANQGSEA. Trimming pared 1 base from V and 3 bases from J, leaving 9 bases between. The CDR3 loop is CSVEAWAYTEAFF. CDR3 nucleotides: TGCAGCGTTGAAGCGTGGGCATACACTGAAGCTTTCTTT.

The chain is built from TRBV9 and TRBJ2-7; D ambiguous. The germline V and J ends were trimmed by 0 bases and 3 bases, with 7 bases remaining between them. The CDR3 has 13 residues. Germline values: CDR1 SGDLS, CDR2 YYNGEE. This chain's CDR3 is CASSVGGSYEQYF. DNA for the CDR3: TGTGCCAGCAGCGTAGGTGGTAGCTACGAGCAGTACTTC.

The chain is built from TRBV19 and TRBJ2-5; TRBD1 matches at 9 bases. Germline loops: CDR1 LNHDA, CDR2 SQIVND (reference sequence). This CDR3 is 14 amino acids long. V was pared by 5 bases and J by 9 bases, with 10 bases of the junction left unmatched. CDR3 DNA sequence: TGTGCCAGTAGTCCAGGGACAGGGACCGAGTCCCAGTACTTC. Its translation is CASSPGTGTESQYF.

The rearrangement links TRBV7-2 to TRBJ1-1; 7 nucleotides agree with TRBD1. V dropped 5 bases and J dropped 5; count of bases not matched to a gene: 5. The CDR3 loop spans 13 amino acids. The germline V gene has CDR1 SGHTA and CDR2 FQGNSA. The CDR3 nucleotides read TGTGCCAGCAGCCCCCAGGGGGGAACTGAAGCTTTCTTT. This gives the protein CASSPQGGTEAFF.

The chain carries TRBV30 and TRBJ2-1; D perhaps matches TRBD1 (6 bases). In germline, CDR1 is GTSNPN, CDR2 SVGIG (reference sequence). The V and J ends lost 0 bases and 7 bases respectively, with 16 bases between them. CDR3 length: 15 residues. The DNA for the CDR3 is TGTGCCTGGAGTGTAAACCTAAAACAGGGTAATGAGCAGTTCTTC. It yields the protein CAWSVNLKQGNEQFF.

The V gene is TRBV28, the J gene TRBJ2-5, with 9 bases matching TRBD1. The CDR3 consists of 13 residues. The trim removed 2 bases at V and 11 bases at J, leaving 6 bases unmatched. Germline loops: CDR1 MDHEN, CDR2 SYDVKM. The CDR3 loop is CASSLRTGVGQYF. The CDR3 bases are TGTGCCAGCAGTTTAAGGACAGGGGTAGGGCAGTACTTC.

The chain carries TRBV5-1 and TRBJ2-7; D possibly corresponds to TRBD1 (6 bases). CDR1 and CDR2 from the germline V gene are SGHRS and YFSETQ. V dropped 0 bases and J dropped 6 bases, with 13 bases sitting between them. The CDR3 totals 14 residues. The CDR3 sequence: CASSLEQGSGEQYF. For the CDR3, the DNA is TGCGCCAGCAGCTTGGAACAGGGATCTGGCGAGCAGTACTTC.

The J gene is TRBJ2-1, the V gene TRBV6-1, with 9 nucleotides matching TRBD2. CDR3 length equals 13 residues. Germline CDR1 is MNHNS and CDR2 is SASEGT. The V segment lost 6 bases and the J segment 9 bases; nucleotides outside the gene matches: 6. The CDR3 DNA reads TGTGCCAGCAGGGGCACACTAGCGGGTGAGCAGTTCTTC. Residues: CASRGTLAGEQFF.

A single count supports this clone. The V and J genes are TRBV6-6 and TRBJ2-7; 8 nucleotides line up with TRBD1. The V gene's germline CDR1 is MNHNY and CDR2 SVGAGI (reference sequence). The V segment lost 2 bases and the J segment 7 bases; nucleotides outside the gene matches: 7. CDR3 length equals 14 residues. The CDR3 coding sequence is TGTGCCAGCAGTTACCCGGACAGGGCTCTGGAGCAGTACTTC. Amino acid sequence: CASSYPDRALEQYF.

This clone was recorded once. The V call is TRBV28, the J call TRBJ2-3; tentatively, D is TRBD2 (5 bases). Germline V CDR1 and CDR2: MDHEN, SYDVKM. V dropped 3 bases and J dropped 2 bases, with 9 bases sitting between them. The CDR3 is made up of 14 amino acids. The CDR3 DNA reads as TGTGCCAGCAGTTTGGGAGTCGTCACAGATACGCAGTATTTT. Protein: CASSLGVVTDTQYF.

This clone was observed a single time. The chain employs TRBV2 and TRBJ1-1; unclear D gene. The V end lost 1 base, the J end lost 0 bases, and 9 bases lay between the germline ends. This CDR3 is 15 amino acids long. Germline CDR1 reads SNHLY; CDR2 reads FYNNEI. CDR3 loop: CASSEGHLMNTEAFF. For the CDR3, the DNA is TGTGCCAGCAGTGAAGGACACCTCATGAACACTGAAGCTTTCTTT.

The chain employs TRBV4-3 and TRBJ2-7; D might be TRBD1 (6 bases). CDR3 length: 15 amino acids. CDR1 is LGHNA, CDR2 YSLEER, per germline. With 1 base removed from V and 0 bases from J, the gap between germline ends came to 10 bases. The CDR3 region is CASSQVPDSSYEQYF. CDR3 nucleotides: TGCGCCAGCAGCCAAGTGCCGGACAGCTCCTACGAGCAGTACTTC.

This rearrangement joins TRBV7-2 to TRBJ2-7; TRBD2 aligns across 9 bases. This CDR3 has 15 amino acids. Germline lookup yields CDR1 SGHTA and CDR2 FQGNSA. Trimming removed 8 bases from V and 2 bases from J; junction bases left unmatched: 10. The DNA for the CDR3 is TGTGCCAGCCGCCCACGTCTAGCGGGGACCTACGAGCAGTACTTC. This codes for CASRPRLAGTYEQYF.

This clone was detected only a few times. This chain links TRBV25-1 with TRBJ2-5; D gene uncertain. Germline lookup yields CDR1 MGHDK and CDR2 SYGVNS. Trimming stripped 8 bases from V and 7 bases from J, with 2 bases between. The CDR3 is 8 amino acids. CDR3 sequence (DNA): TGTGCCAGCCTGACCCAGTACTTC. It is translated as CASLTQYF.

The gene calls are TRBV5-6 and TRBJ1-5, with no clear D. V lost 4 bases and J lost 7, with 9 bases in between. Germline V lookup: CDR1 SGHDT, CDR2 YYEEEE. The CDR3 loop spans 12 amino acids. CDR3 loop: CASSAKMQPQHF. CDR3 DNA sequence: TGTGCCAGCAGCGCGAAGATGCAGCCCCAGCATTTT.

The CDR3, as DNA: TGTGCCAGCAGTGATTTGGCTGAGGATTCACCCCTCCACTTT. The encoded protein is CASSDLAEDSPLHF. This chain connects TRBV25-1 to TRBJ1-6; D ambiguous. V dropped 3 bases and J dropped 8 bases, with 11 bases sitting between them. The CDR3 consists of 14 residues. The germline CDR1 and CDR2 sequences are MGHDK and SYGVNS. Complete variable domain (other parts from reference TRBV25-1 and TRBJ1-6): EADIYQTPRYLVIGTGKKITLECSQTMGHDKMYWYQQDPGMELHLIHYSYGVNSTEKGDLSSESTVSRIRTEHFPLTLESARPSHTSQYLCASSDLAEDSPLHFGNGTRLTVT.

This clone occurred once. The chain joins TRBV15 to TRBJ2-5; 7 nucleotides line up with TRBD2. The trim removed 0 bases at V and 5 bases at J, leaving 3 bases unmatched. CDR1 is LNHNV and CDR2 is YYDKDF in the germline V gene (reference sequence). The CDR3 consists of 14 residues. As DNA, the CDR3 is TGTGCCACCAGCAGAGATCGGGGGGTGGAGACCCAGTACTTC. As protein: CATSRDRGVETQYF.

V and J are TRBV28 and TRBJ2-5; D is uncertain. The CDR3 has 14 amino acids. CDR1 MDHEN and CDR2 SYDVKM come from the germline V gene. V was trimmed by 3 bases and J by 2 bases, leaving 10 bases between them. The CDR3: CASSLTSLQETQYF. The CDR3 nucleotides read TGTGCCAGCAGTTTGACAAGTCTACAAGAGACCCAGTACTTC.

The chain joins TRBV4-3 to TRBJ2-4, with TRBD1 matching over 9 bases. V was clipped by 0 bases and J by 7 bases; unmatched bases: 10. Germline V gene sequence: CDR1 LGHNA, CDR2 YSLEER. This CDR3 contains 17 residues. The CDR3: CASSQEILPGQGNIQYF. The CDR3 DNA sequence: TGCGCCAGCAGCCAAGAGATTCTGCCCGGACAGGGGAACATTCAGTACTTC.

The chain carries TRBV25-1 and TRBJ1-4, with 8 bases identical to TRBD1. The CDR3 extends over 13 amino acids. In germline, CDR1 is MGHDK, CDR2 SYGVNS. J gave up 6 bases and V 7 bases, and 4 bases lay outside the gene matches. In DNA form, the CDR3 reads TGTGCCAGCACCGGGACAGGCTATGAAAAACTGTTTTTT. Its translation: CASTGTGYEKLFF. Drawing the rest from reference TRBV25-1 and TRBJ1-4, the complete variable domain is EADIYQTPRYLVIGTGKKITLECSQTMGHDKMYWYQQDPGMELHLIHYSYGVNSTEKGDLSSESTVSRIRTEHFPLTLESARPSHTSQYLCASTGTGYEKLFFGSGTQLSVL.

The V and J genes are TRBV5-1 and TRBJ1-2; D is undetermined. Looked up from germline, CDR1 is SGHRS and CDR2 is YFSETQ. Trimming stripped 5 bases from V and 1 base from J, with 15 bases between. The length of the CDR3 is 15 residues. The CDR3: CASRPTAGINYGYTF. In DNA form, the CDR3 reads TGCGCCAGCAGACCGACGGCGGGGATTAACTATGGCTACACCTTC.

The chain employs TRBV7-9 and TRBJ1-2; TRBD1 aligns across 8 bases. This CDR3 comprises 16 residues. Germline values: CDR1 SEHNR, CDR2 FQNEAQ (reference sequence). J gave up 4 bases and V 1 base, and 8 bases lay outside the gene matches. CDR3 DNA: TGTGCCAGCAGCTTAGAAAGTTTGGGGACAGGCTATGGCTACACCTTC. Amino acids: CASSLESLGTGYGYTF.

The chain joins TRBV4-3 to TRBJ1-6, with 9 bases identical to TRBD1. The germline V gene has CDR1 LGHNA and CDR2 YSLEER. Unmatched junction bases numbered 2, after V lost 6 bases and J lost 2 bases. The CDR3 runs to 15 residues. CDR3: CASRQGATYNSPLHF. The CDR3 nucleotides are TGCGCCAGCAGACAGGGGGCAACCTATAATTCACCCCTCCACTTT.

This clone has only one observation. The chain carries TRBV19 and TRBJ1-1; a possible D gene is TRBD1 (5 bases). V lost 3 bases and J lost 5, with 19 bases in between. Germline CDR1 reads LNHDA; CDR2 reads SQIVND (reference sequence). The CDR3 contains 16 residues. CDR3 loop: CASSMNIGAQSTEAFF. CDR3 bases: TGTGCCAGTAGTATGAATATAGGGGCCCAGTCTACTGAAGCTTTCTTT.

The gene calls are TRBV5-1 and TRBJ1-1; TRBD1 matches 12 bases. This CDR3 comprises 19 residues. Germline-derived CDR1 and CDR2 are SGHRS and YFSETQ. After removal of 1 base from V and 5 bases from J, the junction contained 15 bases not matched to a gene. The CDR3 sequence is CASSLNFRGTGGWGTEAFF. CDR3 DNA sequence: TGCGCCAGCAGCTTGAATTTTCGGGGGACAGGGGGCTGGGGGACTGAAGCTTTCTTT.